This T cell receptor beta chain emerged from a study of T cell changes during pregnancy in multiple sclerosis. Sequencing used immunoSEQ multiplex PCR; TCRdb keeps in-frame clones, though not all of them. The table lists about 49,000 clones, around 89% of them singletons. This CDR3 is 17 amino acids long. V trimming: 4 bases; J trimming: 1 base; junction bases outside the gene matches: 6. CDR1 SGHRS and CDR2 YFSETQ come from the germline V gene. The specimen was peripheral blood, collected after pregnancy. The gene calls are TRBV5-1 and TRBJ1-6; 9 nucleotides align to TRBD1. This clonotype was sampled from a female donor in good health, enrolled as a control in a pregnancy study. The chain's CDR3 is CASSPQQGASYNSPLHF. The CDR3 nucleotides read TGCGCCAGCAGCCCCCAACAGGGGGCTTCCTATAATTCACCCCTCCACTTT. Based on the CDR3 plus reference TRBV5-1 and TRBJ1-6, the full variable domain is KAGVTQTPRYLIKTRGQQVTLSCSPISGHRSVSWYQQTPGQGLQFLFEYFSETQRNKGNFPGRFSGRQFSNSRSEMNVSTLELGDSALYLCASSPQQGASYNSPLHFGNGTRLTVT.